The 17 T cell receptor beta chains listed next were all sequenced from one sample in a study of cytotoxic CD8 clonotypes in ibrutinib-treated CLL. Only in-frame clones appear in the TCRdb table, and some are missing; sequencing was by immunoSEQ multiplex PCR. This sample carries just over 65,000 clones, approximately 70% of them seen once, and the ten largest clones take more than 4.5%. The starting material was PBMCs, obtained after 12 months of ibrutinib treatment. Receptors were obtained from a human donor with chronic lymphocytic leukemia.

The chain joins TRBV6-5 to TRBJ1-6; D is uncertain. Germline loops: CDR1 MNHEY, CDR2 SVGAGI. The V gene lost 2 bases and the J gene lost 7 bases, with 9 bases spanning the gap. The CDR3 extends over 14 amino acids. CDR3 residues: CASSYGGFNSPLHF. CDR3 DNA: TGTGCCAGCAGTTACGGCGGATTCAATTCACCCCTCCACTTT.

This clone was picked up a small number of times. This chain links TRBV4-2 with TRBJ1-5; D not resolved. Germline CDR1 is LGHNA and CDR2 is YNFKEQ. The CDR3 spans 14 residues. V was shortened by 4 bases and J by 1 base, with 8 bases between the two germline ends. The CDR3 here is CASSPVSSNQPQHF. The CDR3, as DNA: TGTGCCAGCAGCCCCGTGTCGAGCAATCAGCCCCAGCATTTT.

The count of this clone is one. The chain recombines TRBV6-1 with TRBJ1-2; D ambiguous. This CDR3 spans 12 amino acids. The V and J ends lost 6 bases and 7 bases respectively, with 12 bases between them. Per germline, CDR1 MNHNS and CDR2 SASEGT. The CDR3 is CASSASVGGYTF. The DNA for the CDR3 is TGTGCCAGCAGCGCCTCGGTAGGTGGCTACACCTTC.

The CDR3 spells CASSLGSSYNSPLHF. The CDR3 bases are TGCGCCAGCAGCTTGGGCAGCTCCTATAATTCACCCCTCCACTTT. The chain combines TRBV5-1 with TRBJ1-6; D unresolved. The V and J ends lost 0 bases and 0 bases respectively, with 4 bases between them. CDR3 length equals 15 residues. Germline V lookup: CDR1 SGHRS, CDR2 YFSETQ.

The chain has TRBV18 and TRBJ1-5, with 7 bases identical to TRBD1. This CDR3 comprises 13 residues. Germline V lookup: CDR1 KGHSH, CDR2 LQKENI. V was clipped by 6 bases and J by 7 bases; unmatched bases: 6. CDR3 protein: CASSGQASQPQHF. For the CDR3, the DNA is TGTGCCAGCTCCGGACAGGCCAGCCAGCCCCAGCATTTT. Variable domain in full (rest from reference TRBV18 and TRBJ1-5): NAGVMQNPRHLVRRRGQEARLRCSPMKGHSHVYWYRQLPEEGLKFMVYLQKENIIDESGMPKERFSAEFPKEGPSILRIQQVVRGDSAAYFCASSGQASQPQHFGDGTRLSIL.

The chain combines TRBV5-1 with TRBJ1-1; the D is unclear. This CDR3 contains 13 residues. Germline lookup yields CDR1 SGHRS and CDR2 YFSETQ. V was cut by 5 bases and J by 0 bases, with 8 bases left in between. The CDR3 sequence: CASSQTMNTEAFF. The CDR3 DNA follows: TGCGCCAGCAGTCAGACAATGAACACTGAAGCTTTCTTT.

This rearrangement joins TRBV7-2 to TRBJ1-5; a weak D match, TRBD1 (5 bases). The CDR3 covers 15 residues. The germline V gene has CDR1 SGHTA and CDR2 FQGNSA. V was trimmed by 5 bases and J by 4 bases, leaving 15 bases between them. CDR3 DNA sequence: TGTGCCAGCAGCACCCGGGCGGGGGAGAATCAGCCCCAGCATTTT. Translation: CASSTRAGENQPQHF.

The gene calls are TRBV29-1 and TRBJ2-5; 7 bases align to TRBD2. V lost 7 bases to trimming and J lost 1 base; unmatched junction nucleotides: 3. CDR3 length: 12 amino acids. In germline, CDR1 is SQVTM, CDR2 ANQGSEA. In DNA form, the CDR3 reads TGCAGCGGTGGGGAGGGCCAAGAGACCCAGTACTTC. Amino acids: CSGGEGQETQYF.

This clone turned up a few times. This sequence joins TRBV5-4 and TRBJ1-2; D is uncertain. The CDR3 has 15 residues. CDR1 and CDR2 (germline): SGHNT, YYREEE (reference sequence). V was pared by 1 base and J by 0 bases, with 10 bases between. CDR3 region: CASSLIGGANYGYTF. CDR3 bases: TGTGCCAGCAGCTTGATCGGAGGAGCTAACTATGGCTACACCTTC.

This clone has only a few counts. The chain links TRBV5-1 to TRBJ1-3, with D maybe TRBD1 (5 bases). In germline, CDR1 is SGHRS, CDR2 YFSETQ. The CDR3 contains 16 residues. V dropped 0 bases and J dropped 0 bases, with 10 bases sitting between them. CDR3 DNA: TGCGCCAGCAGCTTGGGACAGATGAGCTCTGGAAACACCATATATTTT. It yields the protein CASSLGQMSSGNTIYF.

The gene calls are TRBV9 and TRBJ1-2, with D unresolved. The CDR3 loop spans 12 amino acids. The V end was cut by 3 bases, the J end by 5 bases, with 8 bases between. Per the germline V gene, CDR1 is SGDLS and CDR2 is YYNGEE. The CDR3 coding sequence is TGTGCCAGCAGCGCGGACTGGTATGGCTACACCTTC. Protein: CASSADWYGYTF.

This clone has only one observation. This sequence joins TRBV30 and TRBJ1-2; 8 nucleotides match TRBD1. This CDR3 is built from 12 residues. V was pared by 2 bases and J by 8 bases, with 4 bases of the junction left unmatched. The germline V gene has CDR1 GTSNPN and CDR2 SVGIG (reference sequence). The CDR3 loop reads CAWSKTGEGYTF. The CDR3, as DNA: TGTGCCTGGAGTAAGACAGGGGAAGGCTACACCTTC.

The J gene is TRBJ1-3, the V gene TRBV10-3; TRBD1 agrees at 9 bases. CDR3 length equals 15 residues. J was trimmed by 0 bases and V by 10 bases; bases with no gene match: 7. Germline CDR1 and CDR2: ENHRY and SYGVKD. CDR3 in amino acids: CATGGQGSSGNTIYF. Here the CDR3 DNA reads TGTGCCACCGGAGGACAGGGGAGCTCTGGAAACACCATATATTTT.

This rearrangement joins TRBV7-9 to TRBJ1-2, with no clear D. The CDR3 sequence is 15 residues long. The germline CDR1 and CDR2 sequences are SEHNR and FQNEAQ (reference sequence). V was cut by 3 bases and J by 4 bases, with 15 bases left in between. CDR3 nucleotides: TGTGCCAGCAGCTTCGGACCTTACAGTTCCTATGGCTACACCTTC. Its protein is CASSFGPYSSYGYTF.

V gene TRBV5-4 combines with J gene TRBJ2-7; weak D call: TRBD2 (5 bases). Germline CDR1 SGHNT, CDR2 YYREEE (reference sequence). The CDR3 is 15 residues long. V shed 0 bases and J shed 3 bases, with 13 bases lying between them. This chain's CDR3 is CASSLGGVAGYEQYF. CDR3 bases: TGTGCCAGCAGCTTGGGTGGGGTCGCGGGCTACGAGCAGTACTTC.

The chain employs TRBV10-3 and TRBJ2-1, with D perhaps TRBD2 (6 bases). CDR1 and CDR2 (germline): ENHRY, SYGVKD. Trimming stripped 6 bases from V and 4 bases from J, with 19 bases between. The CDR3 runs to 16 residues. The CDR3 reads CAISPYGGSKYNEQFF. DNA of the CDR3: TGTGCCATCAGCCCCTATGGGGGGTCAAAGTACAATGAGCAGTTCTTC.

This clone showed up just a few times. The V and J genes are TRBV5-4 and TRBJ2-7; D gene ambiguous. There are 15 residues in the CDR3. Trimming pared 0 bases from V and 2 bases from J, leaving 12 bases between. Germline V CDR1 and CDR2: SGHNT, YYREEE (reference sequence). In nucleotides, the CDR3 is TGTGCCAGCAGCTTGGGTTGGCAAGGGCCCTACGAGCAGTACTTC. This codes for CASSLGWQGPYEQYF.